This T cell receptor beta chain was documented in a study of T cell repertoires in cytomegalovirus infection. Study summary: Carrying CMV and the relevant HLA type showed in public TCR beta signatures. Study conclusions and caveats: The cumulative frequency of public TCR beta families distinguished individuals who carried CMV together with the relevant HLA. HLA-C-restricted CMV clonotypes gave the most frequent clonotype in two of eight donors.

V was cut by 6 bases and J by 0 bases, with 15 bases left in between. The CDR3 loop spans 15 amino acids. CDR1 and CDR2 from the germline V gene are MDHEN and SYDVKM. TCRdb re-derived calls from the reads in MiXCR, one entry per CDR3 protein. The data contain a few hundred thousand distinct CDR3 sequences, about 15% of them seen just once; the ten biggest clones take up more than 45%. The table lists this clonotype with a few counts. What it binds is unknown. V is TRBV28 and J is TRBJ2-7; D gene unclear. The sample was CD8+ T cells from PBMCs. The source of this sequence is a human donor in good health (CMV status not recorded). Some clones in this sample may be carry-over from other donors' samples. The CDR3 DNA reads TGTGCCAGCAGCCCATTGCACGAAACCTCCTACGAGCAGTACTTC. As protein: CASSPLHETSYEQYF.